A selection of T cell receptor beta chains follows, all from one sample in a study of shared clonotypes between healthy human individuals. Here immunoSEQ multiplex PCR was the method, and the copy in TCRdb shows in-frame clones only, minus some. The data contain about 1 million clones, around 74% of them singletons. Specimen: memory CD4+ T cells sorted from blood. The receptors shown here come from a man between 18 and 29 years old in good health. Both conserved end residues are part of each CDR3. D genes are given only for firm matches.

j_call: TRBJ1-2
d_call: TRBD1
v_call: TRBV5-4
cdr3_aa: CASGDRTNYGYTF

j_call: TRBJ1-4
d_call: TRBD1
v_call: TRBV28
cdr3_aa: CASSPGTGGAKREKLFF

j_call: TRBJ1-6
d_call: .
v_call: TRBV2
cdr3_aa: CASSLQGRDSSYNSPLHF

j_call: TRBJ1-2
d_call: .
v_call: TRBV27
cdr3_aa: CASSPTQGLYGYTF

j_call: TRBJ2-7
d_call: TRBD2
v_call: TRBV18
cdr3_aa: CASSDGTSVRYEQYF

j_call: TRBJ1-6
d_call: .
v_call: TRBV10-3
cdr3_aa: CATQRSGGLERYHF

j_call: TRBJ2-5
d_call: .
v_call: TRBV10-3
cdr3_aa: CATRTRETQYF

j_call: TRBJ1-4
d_call: .
v_call: TRBV19
cdr3_aa: CASSMRARVSEKLFF

j_call: TRBJ1-5
d_call: .
v_call: TRBV7-2
cdr3_aa: CASSMVPDSLPYSNQPQHF

j_call: TRBJ2-6
d_call: .
v_call: TRBV18
cdr3_aa: CASSTALQISGANVLTF

j_call: TRBJ2-1
d_call: TRBD1
v_call: TRBV6-5
cdr3_aa: CASKSGQAYNEQFF

j_call: TRBJ2-1
d_call: .
v_call: TRBV19
cdr3_aa: CASSPGAPSYNEQFF

j_call: TRBJ2-3
d_call: .
v_call: TRBV2
cdr3_aa: CASRRVADTQYF

j_call: TRBJ1-2
d_call: .
v_call: TRBV28
cdr3_aa: CASHIGMGPPNYGYTF

j_call: TRBJ1-2
d_call: .
v_call: TRBV7-2
cdr3_aa: CAEGQNYGYTF

j_call: TRBJ1-5
d_call: .
v_call: TRBV28
cdr3_aa: CASSYNGPQHF

j_call: TRBJ2-2
d_call: .
v_call: TRBV6-6
cdr3_aa: CASNSQGGITGELFF

j_call: TRBJ2-1
d_call: TRBD2
v_call: TRBV7-2
cdr3_aa: CASSLLASSYNEQFF

j_call: TRBJ2-6
d_call: .
v_call: TRBV14
cdr3_aa: CASSQVRPTSSGANVLTF

j_call: TRBJ1-5
d_call: .
v_call: TRBV18
cdr3_aa: CASSPGSDQPQHF

j_call: TRBJ2-7
d_call: .
v_call: TRBV28
cdr3_aa: CASSVGTIAYEQYF

j_call: TRBJ1-5
d_call: .
v_call: TRBV19
cdr3_aa: CASSMSQNGNQPQHF

j_call: TRBJ2-6
d_call: .
v_call: TRBV19
cdr3_aa: CASSSHRASGANVLTF

j_call: TRBJ2-1
d_call: .
v_call: TRBV7-2
cdr3_aa: CASSKAYNEQFF

j_call: TRBJ2-3
d_call: .
v_call: TRBV25-1
cdr3_aa: CASSEGGRSDTQYF

j_call: TRBJ2-1
d_call: .
v_call: TRBV30
cdr3_aa: CACSTGTRMSEQFF

j_call: TRBJ1-1
d_call: TRBD1
v_call: TRBV18
cdr3_aa: CASSPRQGGNTEAFF

j_call: TRBJ1-6
d_call: TRBD1
v_call: TRBV4-1
cdr3_aa: CASSPPATGYSPLHF

j_call: TRBJ1-1
d_call: .
v_call: TRBV7-8
cdr3_aa: CASSLGPQGTKNTEAFF

j_call: TRBJ1-1
d_call: .
v_call: TRBV30
cdr3_aa: CAWSVQSVGTEAFF

j_call: TRBJ2-1
d_call: TRBD2
v_call: TRBV7-2
cdr3_aa: CASSLAVAGGAYNEQFF